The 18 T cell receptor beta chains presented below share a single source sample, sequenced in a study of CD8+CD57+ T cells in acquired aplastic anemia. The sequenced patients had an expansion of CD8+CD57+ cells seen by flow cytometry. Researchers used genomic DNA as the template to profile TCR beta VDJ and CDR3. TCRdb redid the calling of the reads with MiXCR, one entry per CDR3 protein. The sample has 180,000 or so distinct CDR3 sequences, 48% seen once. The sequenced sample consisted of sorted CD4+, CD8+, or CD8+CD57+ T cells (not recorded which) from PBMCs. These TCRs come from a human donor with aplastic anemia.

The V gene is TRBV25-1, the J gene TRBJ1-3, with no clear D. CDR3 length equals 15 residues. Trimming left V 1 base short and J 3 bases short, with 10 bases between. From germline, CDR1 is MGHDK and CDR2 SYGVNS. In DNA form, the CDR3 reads TGTGCCAGCAGTGAATCTGTAGCCCTTGGAAACACCATATATTTT. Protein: CASSESVALGNTIYF.

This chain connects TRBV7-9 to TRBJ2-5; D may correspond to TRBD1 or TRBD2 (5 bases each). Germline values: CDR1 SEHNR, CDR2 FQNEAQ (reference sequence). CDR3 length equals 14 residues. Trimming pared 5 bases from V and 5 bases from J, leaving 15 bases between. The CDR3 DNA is TGTGCCAGCAGCCCGGGGAAGGGGACGGAGACCCAGTACTTC. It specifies CASSPGKGTETQYF. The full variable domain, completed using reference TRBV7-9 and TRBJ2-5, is DTGVSQNPRHKITKRGQNVTFRCDPISEHNRLYWYRQTLGQGPEFLTYFQNEAQLEKSRLLSDRFSAERPKGSFSTLEIQRTEQGDSAMYLCASSPGKGTETQYFGPGTRLLVL.

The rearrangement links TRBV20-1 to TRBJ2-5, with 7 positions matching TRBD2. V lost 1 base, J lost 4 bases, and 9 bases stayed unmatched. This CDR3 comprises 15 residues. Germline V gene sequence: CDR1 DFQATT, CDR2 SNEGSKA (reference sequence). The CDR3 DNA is TGCAGTGCTAGAGCGGTCGCGGGGGAGGTAGAGACCCAGTACTTC. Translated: CSARAVAGEVETQYF.

DNA for the CDR3: TGTGCCAGCAGCCCAGTATTCTCTGGAAACACCATATATTTT. It yields the protein CASSPVFSGNTIYF. The V call is TRBV5-4, the J call TRBJ1-3; D gene ambiguous. Per germline, CDR1 SGHNT and CDR2 YYREEE (reference sequence). The CDR3 contains 14 residues. Trimming pared 4 bases from V and 0 bases from J, leaving 8 bases between.

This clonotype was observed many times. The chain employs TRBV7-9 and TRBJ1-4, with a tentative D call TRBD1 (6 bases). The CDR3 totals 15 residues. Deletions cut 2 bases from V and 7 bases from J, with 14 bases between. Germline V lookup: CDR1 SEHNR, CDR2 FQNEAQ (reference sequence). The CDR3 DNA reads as TGTGCCAGCAGCTTACTGGCCCAGGGGAGTGAAAAACTGTTTTTT. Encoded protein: CASSLLAQGSEKLFF. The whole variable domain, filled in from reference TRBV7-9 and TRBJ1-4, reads DTGVSQNPRHKITKRGQNVTFRCDPISEHNRLYWYRQTLGQGPEFLTYFQNEAQLEKSRLLSDRFSAERPKGSFSTLEIQRTEQGDSAMYLCASSLLAQGSEKLFFGSGTQLSVL.

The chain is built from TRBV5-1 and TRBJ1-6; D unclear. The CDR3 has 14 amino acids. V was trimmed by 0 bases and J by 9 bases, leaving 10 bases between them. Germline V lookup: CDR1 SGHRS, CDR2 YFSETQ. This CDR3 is CASSLGGLRSPLHF. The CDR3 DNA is TGCGCCAGCAGCTTGGGAGGGCTGCGTTCACCCCTCCACTTT.

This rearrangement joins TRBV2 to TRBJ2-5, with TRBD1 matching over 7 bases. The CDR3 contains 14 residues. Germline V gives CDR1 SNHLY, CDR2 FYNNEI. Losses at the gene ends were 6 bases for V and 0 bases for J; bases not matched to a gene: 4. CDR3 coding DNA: TGTGCCAGCAGGGAGACAGGGAACCAAGAGACCCAGTACTTC. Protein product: CASRETGNQETQYF.

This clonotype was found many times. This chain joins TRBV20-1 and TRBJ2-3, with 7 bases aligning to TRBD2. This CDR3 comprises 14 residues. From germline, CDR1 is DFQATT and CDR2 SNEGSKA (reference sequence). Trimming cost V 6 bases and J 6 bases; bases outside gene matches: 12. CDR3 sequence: CSALLAPMGDTQYF. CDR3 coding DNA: TGCAGTGCCCTACTAGCGCCAATGGGGGATACGCAGTATTTT.

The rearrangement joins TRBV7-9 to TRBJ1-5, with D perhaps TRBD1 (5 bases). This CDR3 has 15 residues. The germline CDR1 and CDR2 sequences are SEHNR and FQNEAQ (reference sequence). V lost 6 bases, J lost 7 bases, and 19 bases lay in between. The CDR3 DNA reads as TGTGCCAGCAGACCCGCAGGGCGGGGTGGCCAGCCCCAGCATTTT. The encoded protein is CASRPAGRGGQPQHF.

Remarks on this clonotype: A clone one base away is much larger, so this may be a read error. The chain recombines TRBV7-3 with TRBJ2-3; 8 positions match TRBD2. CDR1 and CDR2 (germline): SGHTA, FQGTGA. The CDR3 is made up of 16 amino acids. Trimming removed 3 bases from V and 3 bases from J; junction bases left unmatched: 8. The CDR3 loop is CASSLPRREVTDTQYF. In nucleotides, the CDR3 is TGTGCCAGCAGCTTGCCCCGGCGGGAGGTTACAGATACGCAGTATTTT.

The chain's CDR3 is CAISDRDREYNEQFF. CDR3 nucleotides: TGTGCCATCAGTGACCGGGACAGGGAGTACAATGAGCAGTTCTTC. V gene TRBV10-3 combines with J gene TRBJ2-1; 9 positions agree with TRBD1. CDR3 size: 15 residues. Losses at the gene ends were 3 bases for V and 4 bases for J; bases not matched to a gene: 4. Germline V CDR1 and CDR2: ENHRY, SYGVKD.

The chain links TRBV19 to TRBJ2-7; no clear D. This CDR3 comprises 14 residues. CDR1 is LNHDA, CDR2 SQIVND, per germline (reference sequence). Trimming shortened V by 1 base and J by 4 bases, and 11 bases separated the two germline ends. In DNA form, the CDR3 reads TGTGCCAGTAGTATAGTTGGCAGCAATTACGAGCAGTACTTC. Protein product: CASSIVGSNYEQYF.

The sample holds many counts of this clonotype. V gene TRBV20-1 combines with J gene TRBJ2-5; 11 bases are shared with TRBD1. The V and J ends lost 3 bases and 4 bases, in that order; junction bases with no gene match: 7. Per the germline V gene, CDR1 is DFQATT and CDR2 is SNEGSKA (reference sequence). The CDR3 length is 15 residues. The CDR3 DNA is TGCAGTGCTAGTAGGGGGACAGGGGGTTTAGAGACCCAGTACTTC. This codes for CSASRGTGGLETQYF.

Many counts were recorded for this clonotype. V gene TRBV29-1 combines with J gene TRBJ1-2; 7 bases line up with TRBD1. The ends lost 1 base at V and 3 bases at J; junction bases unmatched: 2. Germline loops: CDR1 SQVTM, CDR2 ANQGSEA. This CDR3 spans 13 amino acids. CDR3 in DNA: TGCAGCGTTGAAGGGGACAGTTACTATGGCTACACCTTC. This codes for CSVEGDSYYGYTF.

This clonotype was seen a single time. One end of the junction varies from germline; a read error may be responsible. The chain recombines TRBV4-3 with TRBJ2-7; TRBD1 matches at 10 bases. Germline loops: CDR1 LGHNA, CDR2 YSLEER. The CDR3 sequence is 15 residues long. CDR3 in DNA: TGCGCCAGCAGCCAGAGACAGGGGGCAGTGTACGGGCAGTACTTC. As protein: CASSQRQGAVYGQYF.

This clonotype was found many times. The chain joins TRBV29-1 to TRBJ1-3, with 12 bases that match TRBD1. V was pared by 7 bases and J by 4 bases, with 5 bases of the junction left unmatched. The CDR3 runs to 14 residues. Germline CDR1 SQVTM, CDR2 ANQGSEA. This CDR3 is CSGGTGGSGNTIYF. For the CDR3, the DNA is TGCAGCGGGGGGACAGGGGGCTCCGGAAACACCATATATTTT.

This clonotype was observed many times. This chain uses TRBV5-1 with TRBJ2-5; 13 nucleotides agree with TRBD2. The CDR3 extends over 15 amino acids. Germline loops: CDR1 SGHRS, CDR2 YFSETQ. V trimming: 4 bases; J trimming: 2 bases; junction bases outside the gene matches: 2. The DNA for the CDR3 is TGCGCCAGCAGCCTGGGACTAGCGGGACAAGAGACCCAGTACTTC. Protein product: CASSLGLAGQETQYF.

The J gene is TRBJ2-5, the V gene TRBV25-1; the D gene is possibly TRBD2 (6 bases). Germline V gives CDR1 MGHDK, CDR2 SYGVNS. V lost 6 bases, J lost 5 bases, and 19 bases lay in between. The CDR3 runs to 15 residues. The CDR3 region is CASRATGRLSETQYF. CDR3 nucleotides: TGTGCCAGCAGGGCTACCGGGAGATTGAGTGAGACCCAGTACTTC.